This record concerns one TCR beta chain sequence. This record comes from a study of T cell repertoires in cytomegalovirus infection. Across the study: An indication of both CMV infection and matching HLA type came from public TCR beta signatures.

MiXCR, applied by TCRdb to the reads, yields one record per CDR3 protein. The table has roughly 720,000 distinct CDR3 sequences, 35% seen once. This sequence was found in a human donor in good health (CMV status not recorded). Some clones in this sample may be carry-over from other donors' samples. The source material was PBMCs.

CDR3 DNA sequence: TGCAGTGCTAGAAGGGCAGGGACAGCCCGAAATCAGCCCCAGCATTTT. Translation gives CSARRAGTARNQPQHF. The genes are TRBV20-1 and TRBJ1-5; 7 bases are shared with TRBD1. The V segment lost 2 bases and the J segment 4 bases; nucleotides outside the gene matches: 11. This CDR3 has 16 amino acids. In germline, CDR1 is DFQATT, CDR2 SNEGSKA (reference sequence).